The clone carrying this TCR beta chain is termed medium-sized (0.01 to 0.1%). Treatment reported: randomized to nivolumab then ipilimumab (arm A) or the reverse (arm B). This sample was taken from a study of sequential checkpoint blockade in melanoma. The CDR3 is 15 residues long. V dropped 5 bases and J dropped 10 bases, with 18 bases sitting between them. Germline lookup yields CDR1 SGHNT and CDR2 YENEEA. Produced via immunoSEQ multiplex PCR; TCRdb's table is partial and in-frame only. This repertoire shows 400 to 550 clones, 20% to 30% found once; its top ten account for roughly a third. This clonotype was sampled from a human donor with melanoma. The material sequenced was tumor tissue (inferred from file names), taken from a patient given nivolumab and ipilimumab in sequence. The chain uses TRBV11-3 and TRBJ1-6; possibly TRBD1 for D (5 bases). CDR3 sequence: CASSPGVLLSSPLHF. In nucleotides, the CDR3 is TGTGCCAGCAGCCCGGGGGTGCTCCTGAGCTCACCCCTCCACTTT. The full variable domain, its missing parts supplied by reference TRBV11-3 and TRBJ1-6, is EAGVVQSPRYKIIEKKQPVAFWCNPISGHNTLYWYLQNLGQGPELLIRYENEEAVDDSQLPKDRFSAERLKGVDSTLKIQPAELGDSAVYLCASSPGVLLSSPLHFGNGTRLTVT.